Listed below are T cell receptor beta chains from one sample, sequenced in a study of T cells in localized non-small cell lung cancer. This table comes from immunoSEQ multiplex PCR, and its TCRdb copy is limited to in-frame clones, with some not included. The sample contains roughly 4,200 clones, about two fifths of which appear only once. Material: lung tumor tissue, obtained before any cancer treatment. Receptors were obtained from a woman aged 35 to 69 with stage I lung adenocarcinoma. Both conserved end residues are part of each CDR3. D genes are given only for firm matches. A row's size may be missing; if present it is once, few, many or a size class.

TRBJ1-1 few TRBV5-1 TRBD1 TGCGCCAGCACCCTTACAGGGGGGAACACTGAAGCTTTCTTT CASTLTGGNTEAFF
TRBJ1-3 - TRBV30 - TGTGCCTGGGAACAGGTCTCTGGAAACACCATATATTTT CAWEQVSGNTIYF
TRBJ1-2 few TRBV11-3 TRBD1 TGTGCCAGCAGCCAATTGGGACAGGGGGCTGGAGGCTACACCTTC CASSQLGQGAGGYTF
TRBJ2-2 few TRBV30 - TGTGCCTGGATGGGGACGAACACCGGGGAGCTGTTTTTT CAWMGTNTGELFF
TRBJ1-3 few TRBV11-3 - TGTGCCAGCAGCTTGGAGGGGCAGGGGTTTTCTGGAAACACCATATATTTT CASSLEGQGFSGNTIYF
TRBJ1-4 few TRBV11-3 - TGTGCCAGCAGCCAAGGGGGGGCCGACGAAAAACTGTTTTTT CASSQGGADEKLFF
TRBJ2-7 few TRBV6-8 - TGTGCCAGCAGTTACCGGGCAGGGACCGAGCAGTACTTC CASSYRAGTEQYF
TRBJ2-2 - TRBV10-1 - TGCGCCAGCAGTGAGTGGGGGGGCCTGAACACCGGGGAGCTGTTTTTT CASSEWGGLNTGELFF
TRBJ2-1 - TRBV10-1 - TGCGCCAGTATGGGGGCAGGGTCCCATGAGCAGTTCTTC CASMGAGSHEQFF
TRBJ2-1 - TRBV6-8 - TGTGCCATCAGTGTGGGGGCGGGAGCTACGAATGAGCAGTTCTTC CAISVGAGATNEQFF
TRBJ1-2 few TRBV11-3 TRBD1 TGTGCCAGCAGCGCGACCGGGACAGGGGCCTATGGCTACACCTTC CASSATGTGAYGYTF
TRBJ1-2 - TRBV29-1 - TGCAGCGTCCAAGTAGGGATAAACTATGGCTACACCTTC CSVQVGINYGYTF
TRBJ1-2 - TRBV30 - TGTGCCTGGAGGGGGGGGCCGGATGGCTACACCTTC CAWRGGPDGYTF
TRBJ2-5 - TRBV9 - TGTGCCAGCAGCGTTCTAGCAGGACAAGAGACCCAGTACTTC CASSVLAGQETQYF
TRBJ2-1 - TRBV5-1 TRBD2 TGCGCCAGCAGCTTGGAACTTGGACTAGCGGGAGGAGGTGAGCAGTTCTTC CASSLELGLAGGGEQFF
TRBJ2-1 - TRBV6-7 - TGTGCCAGCAGTAGGGGGGCACCTGAGAGCTCCTACAATGAGCAGTTCTTC CASSRGAPESSYNEQFF
TRBJ1-5 - TRBV10-2 - TGCGCCAGCAGCGAGGGCACGGTTAGCAATCAGCCCCAGCATTTT CASSEGTVSNQPQHF
TRBJ1-1 - TRBV30 - TGTGCCTGGAGTGTAGGAAGGACTGAAGCTTTCTTT CAWSVGRTEAFF
TRBJ2-3 - TRBV14 - TGTGCCAGCAGAGGGCAGTCGGCAGATACGCAGTATTTT CASRGQSADTQYF
TRBJ2-7 - TRBV18 - TGTGCCAGCTCACCCGAGACCCACTCCTACGAGCAGTACTTC CASSPETHSYEQYF
TRBJ2-1 - TRBV14 TRBD2 TGTGCCAGCAGCCCTCTAGCGGGACTCAATGAGCAGTTCTTC CASSPLAGLNEQFF
TRBJ2-1 few TRBV6-4 - TGTGCCATCAGCGACACCACTAGGGCCAATGAGCAGTTCTTC CAISDTTRANEQFF
TRBJ1-4 - TRBV28 - TGTGCCAGCAGGCCAGGAGGTACGGGTAATGAAAAACTGTTTTTT CASRPGGTGNEKLFF
TRBJ2-2 - TRBV19 TRBD1 TGTGCCAGTAGTAAGGACAGGGCGACCGGGGAGCTGTTTTTT CASSKDRATGELFF
TRBJ2-3 few TRBV27 - TGTGCCAGCATTAGCTGGGGCACAGATACGCAGTATTTT CASISWGTDTQYF
TRBJ1-1 - TRBV11-3 - TGTGCCAGCAGCGCAGAAACCCGGAGGGCTGAAGCTTTCTTT CASSAETRRAEAFF
TRBJ1-5 few TRBV10-3 - TGTGCCATCAGTGAGAACAGGGCCGGCGGCCCCCAGCCCCAGCATTTT CAISENRAGGPQPQHF
TRBJ2-7 - TRBV11-3 TRBD2 TGTGCCAGCAGTCAAGCGGGAGGGCCCTCCTACGAGCAGTACTTC CASSQAGGPSYEQYF
TRBJ2-1 - TRBV30 - TGTGCCTGGAGGGATAACAATGAGCAGTTCTTC CAWRDNNEQFF
TRBJ2-7 few TRBV7-5 - TGTGCCAGCAGCTTCGGCGGGAGGGCCTTGGGTGAGCAGTACTTC CASSFGGRALGEQYF
TRBJ2-3 - TRBV10-2 - TGCGCCAGCAGTGATCAACGGGGCTTCACAGATACGCAGTATTTT CASSDQRGFTDTQYF
TRBJ2-5 - TRBV15 - TGTGCCACCAGCCTGATTGCCAGGGTTGCGGAGACCCAGTACTTC CATSLIARVAETQYF
TRBJ1-1 few TRBV6-8 - TGTGCCATCAGTGCCTGGGAAAACACTGAAGCTTTCTTT CAISAWENTEAFF
TRBJ1-3 - TRBV5-1 - TGCGCCAGCAGCTCTATGTACGGGGGGACTGGAAACACCATATATTTT CASSSMYGGTGNTIYF
TRBJ2-3 once TRBV29-1 - TGCAGCGCTGCCCCTGGGGCAGATACGCAGTATTTT CSAAPGADTQYF
TRBJ1-2 few TRBV14 - TGTGCCAGCAACCCAGGGAGTTCGGCTAACTATGGCTACACCTTC CASNPGSSANYGYTF
TRBJ1-5 few TRBV28 TRBD1 TGTGCCAGCAGCGAGACAGGGCCTGGACAGCCCCAGCATTTT CASSETGPGQPQHF
TRBJ2-6 few TRBV6-8 TRBD1 TGTGCCAGCAGCCGGGACAGTGGCTCTGGGGCCAACGTCCTGACTTTC CASSRDSGSGANVLTF
TRBJ2-2 - TRBV9 - TGTGCCAGCAACCCGGCCCCGGGGTTTGGCACCGGGGAGCTGTTTTTT CASNPAPGFGTGELFF
TRBJ2-1 - TRBV5-1 - TGCGCCAGCAGCTTGGATAATAACTACGGAAGCTCCTACAATGAGCAGTTCTTC CASSLDNNYGSSYNEQFF
TRBJ2-2 - TRBV19 - TGTGCCAGTAACGTCCCTGGGGACACCGGGGAGCTGTTTTTT CASNVPGDTGELFF